The 25 T cell receptor beta chains presented below share a single source sample, sequenced in a study of blood T cell repertoires in COVID-19. Clones were read by immunoSEQ multiplex PCR, and TCRdb kept only the in-frame ones, dropping some. The sample lists 150,000 or so clones; roughly two thirds were seen once. The sequencing sample was made of peripheral blood. These receptors were collected from a woman between 65 and 79 years old with acute or convalescent COVID-19.

This clone was detected a few times. This chain joins TRBV27 and TRBJ1-1; no definite D call. CDR1 is MNHEY, CDR2 SMNVEV, per germline (reference sequence). Trimming pared 2 bases from V and 1 base from J, leaving 5 bases between. CDR3 length equals 13 residues. CDR3 residues: CASSLGRNTEAFF. The DNA of the CDR3 is TGTGCCAGCAGTTTAGGCAGGAACACTGAAGCTTTCTTT.

The rearrangement joins TRBV29-1 to TRBJ2-5; D unresolved. Germline assignment: CDR1 SQVTM and CDR2 ANQGSEA. The CDR3 runs to 13 residues. V was trimmed by 5 bases and J by 2 bases, leaving 12 bases between them. The chain's CDR3 is CSVWYGWQETQYF. The CDR3 DNA reads as TGCAGCGTTTGGTACGGGTGGCAAGAGACCCAGTACTTC.

This rearrangement joins TRBV7-9 to TRBJ2-5, with D perhaps matching TRBD1 (5 bases). Germline V gene data show CDR1 as SEHNR and CDR2 as FQNEAQ (reference sequence). V lost 1 base to trimming and J lost 7 bases, with 13 bases between them. This CDR3 spans 14 amino acids. In DNA, the CDR3 is TGTGCCAGCAGCTTAGTGGGTGAAAGGGGGACCCAGTACTTC. Protein sequence: CASSLVGERGTQYF.

This chain connects TRBV10-3 to TRBJ2-7, with 13 bases lining up with TRBD2. The germline V gene encodes CDR1 ENHRY and CDR2 SYGVKD. With 2 bases clipped from V and 9 bases from J, the junction kept 13 bases outside the gene matches. This CDR3 has 17 amino acids. The CDR3 DNA is TGTGCCATCAGTGAGCCGATTGGGACTAGCGGGAAGGGGGTGCAGTACTTC. Encoded protein: CAISEPIGTSGKGVQYF.

The V and J genes are TRBV5-6 and TRBJ1-5; 7 positions match TRBD1. The germline V gene has CDR1 SGHDT and CDR2 YYEEEE. This CDR3 spans 15 amino acids. J was trimmed by 4 bases and V by 3 bases; bases with no gene match: 7. The CDR3 is CASSSRGIENQPQHF. CDR3 bases: TGTGCCAGCAGCTCCAGGGGGATAGAAAATCAGCCCCAGCATTTT. The full variable domain, rest sourced from reference TRBV5-6 and TRBJ1-5, is DAGVTQSPTHLIKTRGQQVTLRCSPKSGHDTVSWYQQALGQGPQFIFQYYEEEERQRGNFPDRFSGHQFPNYSSELNVNALLLGDSALYLCASSSRGIENQPQHFGDGTRLSIL.

The chain joins TRBV29-1 to TRBJ1-2; perhaps TRBD1 as D (5 bases). The CDR3 runs 13 residues. The V end lost 5 bases, the J end lost 0 bases, and 10 bases lay between the germline ends. From germline, CDR1 is SQVTM and CDR2 ANQGSEA. The CDR3 reads CSVSGGTNYGYTF. The CDR3, as DNA: TGCAGCGTTTCGGGGGGTACTAACTATGGCTACACCTTC.

The genes are TRBV14 and TRBJ2-5, with TRBD2 as a possible D gene (6 bases). Trimming stripped 4 bases from V and 4 bases from J, with 19 bases between. Germline CDR1 reads SGHDN; CDR2 reads FVKESK. The CDR3 length is 16 residues. CDR3 sequence (DNA): TGTGCCAGCAGCCTCATCGGAGCGGGTGGGCTAGAGACCCAGTACTTC. This gives the protein CASSLIGAGGLETQYF. Using reference TRBV14 and TRBJ2-5 for the parts outside the CDR3, the full variable domain is EAGVTQFPSHSVIEKGQTVTLRCDPISGHDNLYWYRRVMGKEIKFLLHFVKESKQDESGMPNNRFLAERTGGTYSTLKVQPAELEDSGVYFCASSLIGAGGLETQYFGPGTRLLVL.

The chain combines TRBV13 with TRBJ2-4, with TRBD2 identical over 8 bases. Trimming removed 0 bases from V and 6 bases from J; junction bases left unmatched: 7. Germline CDR1 is PRHDT and CDR2 is FYEKMQ (reference sequence). CDR3 length: 16 residues. The chain's CDR3 is CASSLGRGRRVNIQYF. DNA of the CDR3: TGTGCCAGCAGCTTAGGCCGCGGGAGGAGGGTAAACATTCAGTACTTC. The whole variable domain, filled in from reference TRBV13 and TRBJ2-4, reads AAGVIQSPRHLIKEKRETATLKCYPIPRHDTVYWYQQGPGQDPQFLISFYEKMQSDKGSIPDRFSAQQFSDYHSELNMSSLELGDSALYFCASSLGRGRRVNIQYFGAGTRLSVL.

The sample holds a few counts of this clone. The rearrangement uses TRBV19 and TRBJ2-7; maybe TRBD1 (6 bases). Between the trimmed V and J ends, which lost 6 bases and 0 bases, there was a span of 12 bases. This CDR3 has 14 residues. Per the germline V gene, CDR1 is LNHDA and CDR2 is SQIVND (reference sequence). The CDR3 here is CASSPTGGSYEQYF. DNA for the CDR3: TGTGCCAGTAGCCCGACAGGAGGCTCCTACGAGCAGTACTTC.

The chain's CDR3 is CASAEGLANYNEQFF. The CDR3 bases are TGTGCCAGCGCGGAGGGCCTAGCTAACTACAATGAGCAGTTCTTC. This chain joins TRBV2 and TRBJ2-1; D might be TRBD2 (6 bases). The CDR3 is 15 amino acids. V lost 8 bases and J 3 bases, leaving 17 bases between the germline ends. CDR1 is SNHLY, CDR2 FYNNEI, per germline.

The chain uses TRBV7-2 and TRBJ1-2, with 8 bases fitting TRBD1. Germline-derived CDR1 and CDR2 are SGHTA and FQGNSA. This CDR3 is built from 15 residues. V lost 3 bases, J lost 8 bases, and 11 bases stayed unmatched. For the CDR3, the DNA is TGTGCCAGCAGCTTCTACAGGGGGAACGAGGGGGGCTACACCTTC. The encoded protein is CASSFYRGNEGGYTF.

This clone came up a few times. The rearrangement links TRBV6-1 to TRBJ2-2; 10 positions agree with TRBD2. The germline gives CDR1 MNHNS, CDR2 SASEGT. The CDR3 is 18 residues long. J gave up 0 bases and V 0 bases, and 4 bases lay outside the gene matches. This CDR3 reads CASSEALLAGSNTGELFF. The CDR3, as DNA: TGTGCCAGCAGTGAAGCACTACTAGCGGGGTCGAACACCGGGGAGCTGTTTTTT.

The rearrangement uses TRBV7-2 and TRBJ1-6; 10 bases match TRBD1. Germline V gene lookup returns CDR1 SGHTA and CDR2 FQGNSA. This CDR3 comprises 15 residues. J was trimmed by 7 bases and V by 2 bases; bases with no gene match: 2. Here the CDR3 reads CASSLRGQGNSPLHF. Here the CDR3 DNA reads TGTGCCAGCAGCTTACGGGGACAGGGGAATTCACCCCTCCACTTT.

The chain carries TRBV3-1 (or the pseudogene TRBV3-2) and TRBJ1-4, with 7 bases lining up with TRBD1. From germline, CDR1 is LGHDT and CDR2 YNNKEL (reference sequence). The J segment lost 7 bases and the V segment lost 3 bases, leaving 11 bases of the junction unmatched. The CDR3 consists of 16 residues. Here the CDR3 reads CASSHRQGGAPEKLFF. The DNA of the CDR3 is TGTGCCAGCAGCCACAGGCAAGGGGGCGCGCCTGAAAAACTGTTTTTT.

Remarks on this clone: The same CDR3 arises from other DNA sequences in this sample as well. This chain joins TRBV9 and TRBJ2-7, with TRBD2 matching over 14 bases. Per the germline V gene, CDR1 is SGDLS and CDR2 is YYNGEE. Germline trimming cut 3 bases from V and 3 bases from J; bases unmatched to any gene: 5. This CDR3 spans 16 amino acids. CDR3 coding DNA: TGTGCCAGCAGCGATGCCGGGACTAGCGGGAGCTACGAGCAGTACTTC. It is translated as CASSDAGTSGSYEQYF.

The chain joins TRBV5-4 to TRBJ1-2, with TRBD1 matching over 7 bases. The CDR3 spans 13 residues. CDR1 is SGHNT and CDR2 is YYREEE in the germline V gene (reference sequence). With 4 bases clipped from V and 4 bases from J, the junction kept 4 bases outside the gene matches. Here the CDR3 DNA reads TGTGCCAGCAGCACACAGGGGACCTATGGCTACACCTTC. This gives the protein CASSTQGTYGYTF.

The chain carries TRBV12-3 or TRBV12-4 and TRBJ1-1; D possibly corresponds to TRBD1 (5 bases). Trimming left V 5 bases short and J 8 bases short, with 15 bases between. The CDR3 is 13 residues long. CDR3 amino acids: CASSRDGGVEAFF. The CDR3 DNA sequence: TGTGCCAGCAGTCGTGACGGGGGGGTGGAAGCTTTCTTT.

The genes are TRBV3-1 (or the pseudogene TRBV3-2) and TRBJ2-2; TRBD1 might be the D (6 bases). Trimming removed 8 bases from V and 3 bases from J, with 13 bases in between. Germline CDR1 reads LGHDT; CDR2 reads YNNKEL (reference sequence). The CDR3 consists of 14 residues. Here the CDR3 reads CASGRDTYTGELFF. The CDR3 bases are TGTGCCAGCGGCCGGGACACTTACACCGGGGAGCTGTTTTTT.

The V gene is TRBV4-3, the J gene TRBJ1-3; weak D call: TRBD1 (5 bases). Germline V gives CDR1 LGHNA, CDR2 YSLEER. The CDR3 is 15 amino acids. The V and J ends lost 2 bases and 0 bases respectively, with 8 bases between them. The CDR3 loop reads CASSQSRGSGNTIYF. The CDR3 bases are TGCGCCAGCAGCCAATCTAGGGGCTCTGGAAACACCATATATTTT.

V and J are TRBV27 and TRBJ1-2; D ambiguous. The CDR3 runs 14 residues. The ends were cut back, 5 bases at V and 4 bases at J, with 14 bases in the middle. In germline, CDR1 is MNHEY, CDR2 SMNVEV (reference sequence). In nucleotides, the CDR3 is TGTGCCAGCAGTCCCCACCCCAGTTCCTATGGCTACACCTTC. This encodes CASSPHPSSYGYTF.

This chain links TRBV2 with TRBJ2-2, with D possibly matching TRBD2 (6 bases). This CDR3 is built from 12 residues. The ends were cut back, 6 bases at V and 7 bases at J, with 9 bases in the middle. Germline V gives CDR1 SNHLY, CDR2 FYNNEI. CDR3 loop: CASRVGGGELFF. The CDR3, as DNA: TGTGCCAGCAGGGTGGGAGGCGGGGAGCTGTTTTTT. Looking up the rest from reference TRBV2 and TRBJ2-2 gives the full variable domain: EPEVTQTPSHQVTQMGQEVILRCVPISNHLYFYWYRQILGQKVEFLVSFYNNEISEKSEIFDDQFSVERPDGSNFTLKIRSTKLEDSAMYFCASRVGGGELFFGEGSRLTVL.

The rearrangement joins TRBV28 to TRBJ1-6, with 8 bases aligning to TRBD1. Germline loops: CDR1 MDHEN, CDR2 SYDVKM. The CDR3 totals 15 residues. After removal of 8 bases from V and 10 bases from J, the junction contained 13 bases not matched to a gene. CDR3 loop: CASLIGQGAGSPLHF. The CDR3, as DNA: TGTGCCAGCCTAATCGGGCAGGGGGCGGGCTCACCCCTCCACTTT. The full variable domain, in which reference TRBV28 and TRBJ1-6 provide the parts outside the CDR3, is DVKVTQSSRYLVKRTGEKVFLECVQDMDHENMFWYRQDPGLGLRLIYFSYDVKMKEKGDIPEGYSVSREKKERFSLILESASTNQTSMYLCASLIGQGAGSPLHFGNGTRLTVT.

This clone was counted ten times or more. The chain employs TRBV5-1 and TRBJ2-5, with 8 bases fitting TRBD1. The J segment lost 5 bases and the V segment lost 0 bases, leaving 12 bases of the junction unmatched. The CDR3 length is 17 residues. Germline CDR1 reads SGHRS; CDR2 reads YFSETQ. The CDR3, as DNA: TGCGCCAGCAGCTTGGGAGGCAGGGGGCATATGAGGGAGACCCAGTACTTC. Its translation is CASSLGGRGHMRETQYF.

The CDR3 spells CASSLRPGQGREQYF. The CDR3 nucleotides read TGTGCCAGCAGCTTAAGGCCGGGACAGGGGCGCGAGCAGTACTTC. The chain joins TRBV11-2 to TRBJ2-7; 10 nucleotides match TRBD1. This CDR3 is 15 amino acids long. The V segment lost 2 bases and the J segment 6 bases; nucleotides outside the gene matches: 7. Germline CDR1 is SGHAT and CDR2 is FQNNGV. Together with reference TRBV11-2 and TRBJ2-7, the CDR3 gives the full variable domain: EAGVAQSPRYKIIEKRQSVAFWCNPISGHATLYWYQQILGQGPKLLIQFQNNGVVDDSQLPKDRFSAERLKGVDSTLKIQPAKLEDSAVYLCASSLRPGQGREQYFGPGTRLTVT.

V usage is TRBV3-1 (or the pseudogene TRBV3-2) and J usage is TRBJ2-1; weak D call: TRBD2 (5 bases). Germline loops: CDR1 LGHDT, CDR2 YNNKEL (reference sequence). The CDR3 is made up of 16 amino acids. The V end lost 1 base, the J end lost 1 base, and 11 bases lay between the germline ends. The CDR3 protein is CASSQGFGGSYNEQFF. The DNA of the CDR3 is TGTGCCAGCAGCCAAGGGTTCGGAGGTTCCTACAATGAGCAGTTCTTC.